Presented here are 32 T cell receptor beta chains from one specimen sequenced in a study of cytomegalovirus exposure and HLA in healthy donors. Amplification used 60 Vbeta primers and 13 Jbeta primers. Sequencing used immunoSEQ multiplex PCR; TCRdb keeps in-frame clones, though not all of them. The sample yields under 200,000 clones, about 70% seen once. Sequenced sample: PBMCs. These receptors originate from a woman in her twenties or thirties in good health and CMV-seronegative.

This clone appeared a single time. The CDR3 DNA sequence: TGTGCCAGCAGCCGGACTAGCGGAGGGGGAAACATTCAGTACTTC. The encoded protein is CASSRTSGGGNIQYF. This rearrangement joins TRBV11-2 to TRBJ2-4; TRBD2 aligns across 10 bases. Germline-derived CDR1 and CDR2 are SGHAT and FQNNGV. This CDR3 is built from 15 residues. The ends lost 5 bases at V and 6 bases at J; junction bases unmatched: 7.

The chain recombines TRBV6-1 with TRBJ2-7; 7 bases are shared with TRBD1. The CDR3 runs to 16 residues. The V and J ends lost 3 bases and 0 bases, in that order; junction bases with no gene match: 8. CDR1 and CDR2 from the germline V gene are MNHNS and SASEGT. The CDR3 region is CASSDADRRASYEQYF. CDR3 DNA: TGTGCCAGCAGTGATGCGGACAGGCGAGCCTCCTACGAGCAGTACTTC.

V is TRBV9 and J is TRBJ2-5; maybe TRBD1 (6 bases). Germline V CDR1 and CDR2: SGDLS, YYNGEE. The CDR3 consists of 15 residues. Deletions cut 3 bases from V and 2 bases from J, with 14 bases between. CDR3 sequence (DNA): TGTGCCAGCAGCGCCTGGGGCAGGGGACAAGAGACCCAGTACTTC. This sequence encodes CASSAWGRGQETQYF.

The CDR3 protein is CASSPAPGRETQYF. The CDR3 nucleotides are TGTGCCAGCAGCCCTGCCCCGGGAAGGGAGACCCAGTACTTC. The chain uses TRBV7-2 and TRBJ2-5; perhaps TRBD2 as D (5 bases). V gave up 5 bases and J gave up 5 bases, with 15 bases separating them. Germline lookup yields CDR1 SGHTA and CDR2 FQGNSA. The length of the CDR3 is 14 residues.

This chain joins TRBV7-9 and TRBJ2-1; 11 nucleotides match TRBD2. Germline trimming cut 2 bases from V and 7 bases from J; bases unmatched to any gene: 7. Germline V gives CDR1 SEHNR, CDR2 FQNEAQ (reference sequence). The CDR3 is 16 amino acids. CDR3 DNA sequence: TGTGCCAGCAGCTTAATAGCGGGAGGGCCGCGGAATGAGCAGTTCTTC. This encodes CASSLIAGGPRNEQFF.

The chain combines TRBV19 with TRBJ1-2, with 10 bases lining up with TRBD1. CDR3 length equals 16 residues. The V gene's germline CDR1 is LNHDA and CDR2 SQIVND (reference sequence). Losses at the gene ends were 4 bases for V and 3 bases for J; bases not matched to a gene: 8. The CDR3 nucleotides are TGTGCCAGTAGTACCTCCGGGACAGGGGTTTACTATGGCTACACCTTC. It yields the protein CASSTSGTGVYYGYTF.

The V gene is TRBV7-9, the J gene TRBJ2-7; 8 bases are a match to TRBD1. The V gene's germline CDR1 is SEHNR and CDR2 FQNEAQ (reference sequence). V trimming: 5 bases; J trimming: 1 base; junction bases outside the gene matches: 7. This CDR3 contains 15 residues. The CDR3 nucleotides are TGTGCCAGCAGCCCAGGGACAGGCGGATCCTACGAGCAGTACTTC. Its protein is CASSPGTGGSYEQYF.

The gene calls are TRBV7-8 and TRBJ1-6; perhaps TRBD1 as D (5 bases). Germline V gene sequence: CDR1 SGHVS, CDR2 FQNEAQ. This CDR3 region has 13 residues. V lost 7 bases and J lost 10, with 14 bases in between. CDR3 bases: TGTGCCAGCACCCCAACCAGGGCGTCACCCCTCCACTTT. It codes for CASTPTRASPLHF.

The chain couples TRBV28 to TRBJ1-3; D may be TRBD1 (6 bases). CDR3 length equals 14 residues. CDR1 MDHEN and CDR2 SYDVKM come from the germline V gene. V lost 5 bases, J lost 4 bases, and 12 bases lay in between. The CDR3 loop reads CASSPGVSGNTIYF. The CDR3 DNA sequence: TGTGCCAGCAGTCCAGGGGTGTCCGGAAACACCATATATTTT.

V gene TRBV5-4 combines with J gene TRBJ2-5; no clear D. V lost 0 bases and J 4 bases, leaving 4 bases between the germline ends. The CDR3 spans 12 residues. Looked up from germline, CDR1 is SGHNT and CDR2 is YYREEE (reference sequence). CDR3 DNA sequence: TGTGCCAGCAGCTTGGCCGGAGAGACCCAGTACTTC. It translates to CASSLAGETQYF.

The chain carries TRBV19 and TRBJ1-3; a possible D gene is TRBD1 (5 bases). This CDR3 comprises 14 residues. V gave up 10 bases and J gave up 2 bases, with 15 bases separating them. Per the germline V gene, CDR1 is LNHDA and CDR2 is SQIVND (reference sequence). The DNA of the CDR3 is TGTGCCACCCAACTTGGGGCAGCTGGAAACACCATATATTTT. It is translated as CATQLGAAGNTIYF.

This clone was seen once. V and J are TRBV25-1 and TRBJ2-5, with D tentatively TRBD1 (8 bases). There are 15 residues in the CDR3. Germline CDR1 MGHDK, CDR2 SYGVNS. The germline V and J ends were trimmed by 5 bases and 4 bases, with 17 bases remaining between them. The DNA for the CDR3 is TGTGCCAGCAGTCCTAAGAGCGGGACAGGAGAGACCCAGTACTTC. Its protein is CASSPKSGTGETQYF.

Written as DNA, the CDR3 is TGTGCCAGCAGCTTGGGCTTAAGTATAGTATCTGGGGCCAACGTCCTGACTTTC. This sequence encodes CASSLGLSIVSGANVLTF. The rearrangement uses TRBV5-8 and TRBJ2-6; D remains unclear. The germline V and J ends were trimmed by 0 bases and 1 base, with 14 bases remaining between them. CDR3 size: 18 residues. Germline-derived CDR1 and CDR2 are SGHTS and YDEGEE.

This clone was detected a few times. The gene calls are TRBV7-6 and TRBJ2-7; 8 positions match TRBD2. The CDR3 totals 14 residues. CDR1 SGHVS and CDR2 FNYEAQ come from the germline V gene. Unmatched junction bases numbered 6, after V lost 5 bases and J lost 3 bases. This CDR3 reads CASSPAGGFYEQYF. For the CDR3, the DNA is TGTGCCAGCAGCCCCGCGGGAGGATTCTACGAGCAGTACTTC.

The chain has TRBV7-3 and TRBJ2-2; 8 bases match TRBD2. The germline V gene has CDR1 SGHTA and CDR2 FQGTGA. Germline trimming cut 5 bases from V and 5 bases from J; bases unmatched to any gene: 10. The CDR3 totals 16 residues. The CDR3 is CASSPDGGRYTGELFF. CDR3 DNA: TGTGCCAGCAGCCCGGATGGCGGGAGGTATACCGGGGAGCTGTTTTTT.

This clone was observed a handful of times. The chain is built from TRBV11-2 and TRBJ2-7, with 7 bases aligning to TRBD2. This CDR3 has 15 residues. Germline values: CDR1 SGHAT, CDR2 FQNNGV. Losses at the gene ends were 4 bases for V and 5 bases for J; bases not matched to a gene: 11. CDR3 coding DNA: TGTGCCAGCAGCTCGTGGGGGGGGTTACGTGACGAGCAGTACTTC. Translation: CASSSWGGLRDEQYF.

This clone was counted between two and nine times. The J gene is TRBJ2-7, the V gene TRBV7-8; the D is unclear. The germline V gene encodes CDR1 SGHVS and CDR2 FQNEAQ. V lost 5 bases, J lost 8 bases, and 10 bases lay in between. The length of the CDR3 is 11 residues. The CDR3 region is CASSPERKQYF. The DNA of the CDR3 is TGTGCCAGCAGCCCCGAGCGAAAGCAGTACTTC.

This chain's CDR3 is CSVVGQSDYEQYF. The CDR3 DNA is TGCAGCGTTGTTGGACAGAGTGACTACGAGCAGTACTTC. J is TRBJ2-7 and V is TRBV29-1; tentatively, D is TRBD1 (6 bases). V was shortened by 4 bases and J by 3 bases, with 13 bases between the two germline ends. CDR1 SQVTM and CDR2 ANQGSEA come from the germline V gene. The CDR3 length is 13 residues.

This rearrangement joins TRBV18 to TRBJ2-1; 8 bases align to TRBD1. This CDR3 region has 16 residues. V shed 5 bases, J shed 0 bases, and the junction held 6 bases outside the gene matches. CDR1 KGHSH and CDR2 LQKENI come from the germline V gene. This CDR3 reads CASSRRTGRSYNEQFF. DNA of the CDR3: TGTGCCAGCTCAAGACGGACAGGGCGCTCCTACAATGAGCAGTTCTTC.

This sequence joins TRBV19 and TRBJ1-4, with a tentative D call TRBD1 (5 bases). The V and J ends lost 3 bases and 8 bases respectively, with 13 bases between them. Germline-derived CDR1 and CDR2 are LNHDA and SQIVND (reference sequence). The CDR3 loop spans 14 amino acids. The CDR3 sequence is CASSMKGLIEKLFF. The CDR3 coding sequence is TGTGCCAGTAGTATGAAGGGACTGATCGAAAAACTGTTTTTT.

The rearrangement joins TRBV10-1 to TRBJ2-3; 7 nucleotides align to TRBD1. With 3 bases clipped from V and 0 bases from J, the junction kept 3 bases outside the gene matches. Per the germline V gene, CDR1 is WNHNN and CDR2 is SYGVQD (reference sequence). CDR3 length equals 15 residues. Written as DNA, the CDR3 is TGCGCCAGCAGTGATAGGGGGCTTAGCACAGATACGCAGTATTTT. Translation gives CASSDRGLSTDTQYF.

The genes are TRBV10-3 and TRBJ2-5; a weak D match, TRBD2 (6 bases). Germline lookup yields CDR1 ENHRY and CDR2 SYGVKD. V was shortened by 4 bases and J by 9 bases, with 15 bases between the two germline ends. This CDR3 is built from 13 residues. The CDR3 nucleotides read TGTGCCATCAGTGTTGGAGAAGGGGAGGCCCAGTACTTC. It yields the protein CAISVGEGEAQYF.

This clone was recorded a few times. The chain uses TRBV27 and TRBJ2-3, with D possibly TRBD2 on 5 matching bases. This CDR3 contains 13 residues. Per germline, CDR1 MNHEY and CDR2 SMNVEV (reference sequence). The ends were cut back, 6 bases at V and 7 bases at J, with 14 bases in the middle. The CDR3 spells CASRSTGFYTQYF. The CDR3, as DNA: TGTGCCAGCAGATCCACGGGGTTTTATACGCAGTATTTT.

This clone was detected only a few times. The chain joins TRBV29-1 to TRBJ1-5; no clear D. The CDR3 is 12 amino acids. V lost 6 bases to trimming and J lost 2 bases, with 8 bases between them. Germline V lookup: CDR1 SQVTM, CDR2 ANQGSEA. In DNA form, the CDR3 reads TGCAGCGTGGAGGTAGGCAATCAGCCCCAGCATTTT. Translation gives CSVEVGNQPQHF.

This chain uses TRBV11-2 with TRBJ2-7; TRBD2 agrees at 7 bases. In germline, CDR1 is SGHAT, CDR2 FQNNGV. Trimming at V came to 5 bases and at J to 2 bases, leaving 6 bases not matched to a gene. The CDR3 has 14 residues. The CDR3 DNA sequence: TGTGCCAGCAGCCCAAGCGGGAAGACCTACGAGCAGTACTTC. It specifies CASSPSGKTYEQYF. Filled out from reference TRBV11-2 and TRBJ2-7, the complete variable domain reads EAGVAQSPRYKIIEKRQSVAFWCNPISGHATLYWYQQILGQGPKLLIQFQNNGVVDDSQLPKDRFSAERLKGVDSTLKIQPAKLEDSAVYLCASSPSGKTYEQYFGPGTRLTVT.

This clone was counted a single time. Other DNA sequences within the sample encode an identical CDR3. V is TRBV19 and J is TRBJ1-5; 7 bases agree with TRBD1. The CDR3 loop spans 15 amino acids. Looked up from germline, CDR1 is LNHDA and CDR2 is SQIVND (reference sequence). Trimming cost V 1 base and J 2 bases; bases outside gene matches: 2. The CDR3: CASSIGQGGNQPQHF. CDR3 DNA: TGTGCCAGTAGTATAGGACAGGGAGGCAATCAGCCCCAGCATTTT.

The chain joins TRBV5-4 to TRBJ2-3; 12 bases map to TRBD1. Trimming cost V 5 bases and J 2 bases; bases outside gene matches: 3. Looked up from germline, CDR1 is SGHNT and CDR2 is YYREEE (reference sequence). The CDR3 covers 15 residues. The CDR3 DNA follows: TGTGCCAGCAGAATGGGACAGGGGGCCACAGATACGCAGTATTTT. Its protein is CASRMGQGATDTQYF. The full variable domain, with the rest looked up from reference TRBV5-4 and TRBJ2-3, is ETGVTQSPTHLIKTRGQQVTLRCSSQSGHNTVSWYQQALGQGPQFIFQYYREEENGRGNFPPRFSGLQFPNYSSELNVNALELDDSALYLCASRMGQGATDTQYFGPGTRLTVL.

The chain recombines TRBV7-6 with TRBJ2-2, with TRBD2 matching over 14 bases. CDR3 length: 16 amino acids. V shed 5 bases and J 7 bases; nucleotides not matched to a gene: 6. CDR1 SGHVS and CDR2 FNYEAQ come from the germline V gene. This CDR3 reads CASSPGLAGGGGELFF. For the CDR3, the DNA is TGTGCCAGCAGCCCTGGACTAGCGGGAGGTGGCGGGGAGCTGTTTTTT.

The chain employs TRBV7-9 and TRBJ2-7; a possible D gene is TRBD2 (6 bases). The CDR3 totals 14 residues. Trimming took off 5 bases at V and 7 bases at J, with 18 bases between the two ends. The V gene's germline CDR1 is SEHNR and CDR2 FQNEAQ (reference sequence). The CDR3 is CASSPPPGLREQYF. The CDR3 DNA reads as TGTGCCAGCAGCCCTCCGCCGGGACTTCGGGAGCAGTACTTC. The full variable domain, with the rest looked up from reference TRBV7-9 and TRBJ2-7, is DTGVSQNPRHKITKRGQNVTFRCDPISEHNRLYWYRQTLGQGPEFLTYFQNEAQLEKSRLLSDRFSAERPKGSFSTLEIQRTEQGDSAMYLCASSPPPGLREQYFGPGTRLTVT.

J is TRBJ2-3 and V is TRBV9; 7 nucleotides agree with TRBD2. This CDR3 is 14 amino acids long. With V trimmed by 7 bases and J by 0 bases, 5 bases remained unmatched. Germline V gives CDR1 SGDLS, CDR2 YYNGEE. The chain's CDR3 is CASSLAASTDTQYF. The CDR3, as DNA: TGTGCCAGCTCGCTAGCGGCTAGCACAGATACGCAGTATTTT. Full variable domain (missing parts from reference TRBV9 and TRBJ2-3): DSGVTQTPKHLITATGQRVTLRCSPRSGDLSVYWYQQSLDQGLQFLIQYYNGEERAKGNILERFSAQQFPDLHSELNLSSLELGDSALYFCASSLAASTDTQYFGPGTRLTVL.

This rearrangement joins TRBV9 to TRBJ1-2; tentative D call: TRBD1 (5 bases). This CDR3 contains 17 residues. In germline, CDR1 is SGDLS, CDR2 YYNGEE. The V and J ends lost 2 bases and 3 bases respectively, with 20 bases between them. The CDR3 loop is CASSVGAGLDYYYGYTF. The CDR3 nucleotides are TGTGCCAGCAGCGTCGGGGCAGGTTTGGACTACTACTATGGCTACACCTTC.

V usage is TRBV6-5 and J usage is TRBJ1-3; D unresolved. Germline V gives CDR1 MNHEY, CDR2 SVGAGI. Deletions cut 6 bases from V and 0 bases from J, with 9 bases between. This CDR3 has 14 amino acids. CDR3 DNA: TGTGCCAGCAGACTTGACAACTCTGGAAACACCATATATTTT. Its translation: CASRLDNSGNTIYF.